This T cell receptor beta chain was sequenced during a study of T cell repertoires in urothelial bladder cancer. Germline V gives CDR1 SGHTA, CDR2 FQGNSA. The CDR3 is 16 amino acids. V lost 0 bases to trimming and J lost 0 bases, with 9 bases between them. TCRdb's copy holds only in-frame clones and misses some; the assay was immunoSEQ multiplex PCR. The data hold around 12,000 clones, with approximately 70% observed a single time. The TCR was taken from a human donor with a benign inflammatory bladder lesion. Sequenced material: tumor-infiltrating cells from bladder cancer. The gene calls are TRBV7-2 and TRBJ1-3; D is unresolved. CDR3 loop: CASSLASDGSGNTIYF. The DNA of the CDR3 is TGTGCCAGCAGCTTAGCGTCCGACGGCTCTGGAAACACCATATATTTT. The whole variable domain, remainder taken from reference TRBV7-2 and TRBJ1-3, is GAGVSQSPSNKVTEKGKDVELRCDPISGHTALYWYRQSLGQGLEFLIYFQGNSAPDKSGLPSDRFSAERTGGSVSTLTIQRTQQEDSAVYLCASSLASDGSGNTIYFGEGSWLTVV.